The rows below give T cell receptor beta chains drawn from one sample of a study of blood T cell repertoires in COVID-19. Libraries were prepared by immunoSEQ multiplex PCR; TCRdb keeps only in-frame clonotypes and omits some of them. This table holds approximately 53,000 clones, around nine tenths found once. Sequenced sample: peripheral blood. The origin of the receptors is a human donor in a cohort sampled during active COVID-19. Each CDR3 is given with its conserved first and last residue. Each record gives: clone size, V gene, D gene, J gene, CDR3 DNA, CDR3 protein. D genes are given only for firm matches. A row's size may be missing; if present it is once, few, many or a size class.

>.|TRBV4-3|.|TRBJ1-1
TGCGCCAGCAGCCAAGAGGCCGCAAGCACTGAAGCTTTCTTT
CASSQEAASTEAFF
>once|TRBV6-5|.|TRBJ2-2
TGTGCCAGCAGTTTCATTGGGGGGGCTAACACCGGGGAGCTGTTTTTT
CASSFIGGANTGELFF
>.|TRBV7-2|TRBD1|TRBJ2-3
TGTGCCAGCAGCTTCGACAGGGGTAAAACAGATACGCAGTATTTT
CASSFDRGKTDTQYF
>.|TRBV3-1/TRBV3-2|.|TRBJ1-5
TGTGCCAGCAGCCAACGCGTTGCGGGCCCCCAGCATTTT
CASSQRVAGPQHF
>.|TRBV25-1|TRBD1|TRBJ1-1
TGTGCCAGCAGTGTGCGGACAGGGGACACTGAAGCTTTCTTT
CASSVRTGDTEAFF
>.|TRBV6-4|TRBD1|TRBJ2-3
TGTGCCAGCAGCGTGGAATGGACAGGGATTAGTGATACGCAGTATTTT
CASSVEWTGISDTQYF
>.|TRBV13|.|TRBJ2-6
TGTGCCAGCAGCTTAAGCAATGGGGCCAACGTCCTGACTTTC
CASSLSNGANVLTF
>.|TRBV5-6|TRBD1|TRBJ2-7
TGTGCCAGCAGCTCAACAGGGGGCCGGTACTTC
CASSSTGGRYF
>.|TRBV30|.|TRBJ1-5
TGTGCCTGGAGTGTTGGGCAGGGGATTTCCTATAGCAATCAGCCCCAGCATTTT
CAWSVGQGISYSNQPQHF
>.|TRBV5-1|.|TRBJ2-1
TGCGCCAGCAGCTTGGGACTAACGGGCTACAATGAGCAGTTCTTC
CASSLGLTGYNEQFF
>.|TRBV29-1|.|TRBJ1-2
TGCAGCGTGGACAGAAACTATGGCTACACCTTC
CSVDRNYGYTF
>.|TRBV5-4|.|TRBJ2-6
TGTGCCAGCAGCAGGCCCGAAGTAGGAGGCTTCGGGGGGGCCAACGTCCTGACTTTC
CASSRPEVGGFGGANVLTF
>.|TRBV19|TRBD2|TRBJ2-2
TGTGCCAGTAGTCCGACTAGCGAAGTTCCCGGGGAGCTGTTTTTT
CASSPTSEVPGELFF
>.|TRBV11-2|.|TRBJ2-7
TGTGCCAGCAGCTTAGAGGCAGGGCCCTACGAGCAGTACTTC
CASSLEAGPYEQYF
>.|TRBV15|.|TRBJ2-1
TGTGCCACCAGCTGGGACGGGGGAGGTGAGCAGTTCTTC
CATSWDGGGEQFF
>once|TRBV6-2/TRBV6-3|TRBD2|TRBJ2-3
TGTGCCAGCAGCCTCGGACTAGCGCCGCAAGATACGCAGTATTTT
CASSLGLAPQDTQYF
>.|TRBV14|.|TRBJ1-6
TGTGCCAGCAGCCAGGCTCGCACAGGGCGGAATTCACCCCTCCACTTT
CASSQARTGRNSPLHF
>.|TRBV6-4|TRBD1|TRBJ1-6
TGTGCCAGCAGTGACGAAAGGACAGGGTATAATTCACCCCTCCACTTT
CASSDERTGYNSPLHF
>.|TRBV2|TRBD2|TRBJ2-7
TGTGCCAGCACTGCGGGACTAGCGGGGCGAGAGCAGTACTTC
CASTAGLAGREQYF
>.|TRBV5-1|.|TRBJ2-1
TGCGCCAGCAGCTTGTGGACTAATGGAAATGAGCAGTTCTTC
CASSLWTNGNEQFF
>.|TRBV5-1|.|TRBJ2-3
TGCGCCAGCAGCGGTAGGGGCATAACAGATACGCAGTATTTT
CASSGRGITDTQYF
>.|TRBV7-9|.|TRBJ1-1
TGTGCCAGCAGCCTGGGAGATGGCACGAACACTGAAGCTTTCTTT
CASSLGDGTNTEAFF
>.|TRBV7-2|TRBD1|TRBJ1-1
TGTGCCAGCAGCTTGGGCCGGACAGGGGGTACCACTGAAGCTTTCTTT
CASSLGRTGGTTEAFF
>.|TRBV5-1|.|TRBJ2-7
TGCGCCAGCAGCGCGGACAGAACCTACGAGCAGTACTTC
CASSADRTYEQYF
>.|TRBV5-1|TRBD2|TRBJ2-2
TGCGCCAGCAGCTCCGGGACGGTAGCGGGAAGGGTCACCGGGGAGCTGTTTTTT
CASSSGTVAGRVTGELFF
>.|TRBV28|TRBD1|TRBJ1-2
TGTGCCAGCAGGACAGGGGTTAACTATGGCTACACCTTC
CASRTGVNYGYTF
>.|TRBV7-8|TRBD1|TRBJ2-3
TGTGCCAGCAGCTTGAGGGACAGGGGGCGTGGAACAGATACGCAGTATTTT
CASSLRDRGRGTDTQYF
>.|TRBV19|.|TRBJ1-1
TGTGCCAGTAGTATGGCGGTTACAATGAACACTGAAGCTTTCTTT
CASSMAVTMNTEAFF
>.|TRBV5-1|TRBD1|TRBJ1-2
TGCGCCAGCAGCTACGCCGGGACAGGGGACAATGGCTACACCTTC
CASSYAGTGDNGYTF
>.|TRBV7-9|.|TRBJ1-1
TGTGCCAGCAGCTTAGATCGAGAGGAAGCTTTCTTT
CASSLDREEAFF
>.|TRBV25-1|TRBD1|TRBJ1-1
TGTGCCAGCAGGTTACAGGGGGCCGCTGAAGCTTTCTTT
CASRLQGAAEAFF
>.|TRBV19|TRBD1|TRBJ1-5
TGTGCCAGCACCCTAGGGGACAGGGGGAATCAGCCCCAGCATTTT
CASTLGDRGNQPQHF
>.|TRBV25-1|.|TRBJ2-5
TGTGCCACCTCAAAAGTGGCGGGAAAAGAGACCCAGTACTTC
CATSKVAGKETQYF
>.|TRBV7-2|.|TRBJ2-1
TGTGCCAGCAGCTTAGTCCCAGCTTCGGGTAATGAGCAGTTCTTC
CASSLVPASGNEQFF
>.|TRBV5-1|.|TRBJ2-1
TGCGCCAGCAGCTTGAACGGCTACAATGAGCAGTTCTTC
CASSLNGYNEQFF
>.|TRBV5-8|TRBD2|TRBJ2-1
TGTGCCAGCAGCTTGGGGGTAGCGGGGGTATACAATGAGCAGTTCTTC
CASSLGVAGVYNEQFF
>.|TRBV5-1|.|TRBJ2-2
TGCGCCAGCAGCCCGGACGGAGGGGCGAACACCGGGGAGCTGTTTTTT
CASSPDGGANTGELFF
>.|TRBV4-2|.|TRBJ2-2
TGTGCCAGCAGCCAATTGGGGGGGGCGGACACCGGGGAGCTGTTTTTT
CASSQLGGADTGELFF
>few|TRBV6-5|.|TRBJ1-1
TGTGCCAGCAGCACCTTAAGCTGGAGGAGCACTGAAGCTTTCTTT
CASSTLSWRSTEAFF
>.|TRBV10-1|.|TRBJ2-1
TGCGCCAGCAGTGAGAGTGGGCCTGGGGAGCAGTTCTTC
CASSESGPGEQFF
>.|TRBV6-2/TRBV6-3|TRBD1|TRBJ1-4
TGTGCCAGCAGCCCGGGACAGGGACCCGTCATTACGGAAAAACTGTTTTTT
CASSPGQGPVITEKLFF
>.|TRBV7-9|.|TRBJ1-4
TGTGCCAGCAGCTTAAAGTTCCGGCAGGGGAATGAAAAACTGTTTTTT
CASSLKFRQGNEKLFF
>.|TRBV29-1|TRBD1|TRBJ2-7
TGCAGCGTTGCGACAGGGATTGCCTACGAGCAGTACTTC
CSVATGIAYEQYF
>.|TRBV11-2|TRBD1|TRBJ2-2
TGTGCCAGCAGGAAACCAGGGGGTAACACCGGGGAGCTGTTTTTT
CASRKPGGNTGELFF
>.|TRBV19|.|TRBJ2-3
TGTGCCAGTAGTCCTTCAGCGGGCACAGATACGCAGTATTTT
CASSPSAGTDTQYF
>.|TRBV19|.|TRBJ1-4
TGTGCCAGTAGCAATCAGGGGAGGGATGAAAAACTGTTTTTT
CASSNQGRDEKLFF
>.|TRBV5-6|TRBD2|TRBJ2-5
TGTGCCAGCAGCCACTGGACTAGCGGGAGATCGGAGACCCAGTACTTC
CASSHWTSGRSETQYF
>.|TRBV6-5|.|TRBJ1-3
TGTGCCAACCAAGAGTCGGGTAGAAACACCATATATTTT
CANQESGRNTIYF
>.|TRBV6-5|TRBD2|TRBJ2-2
TGTGCCAGCGGAAGTAGCGGGCGAGGCGGGGAGCTGTTTTTT
CASGSSGRGGELFF
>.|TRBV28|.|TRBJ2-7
TGTGCCAGCCGAGGAGGGTACGAGCAGTACTTC
CASRGGYEQYF
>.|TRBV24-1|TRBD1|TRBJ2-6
TGTGCCACCAGTGACGCGAAGCAGGGGGCGGTGGCTGGGGCCAACGTCCTGACTTTC
CATSDAKQGAVAGANVLTF
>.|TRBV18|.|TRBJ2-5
TGTGCCAGCTCACAGGGGAAGGGAGAGACCCAGTACTTC
CASSQGKGETQYF
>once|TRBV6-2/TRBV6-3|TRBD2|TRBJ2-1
TGTGCCAGCAGACCTGTCGTGGGCGGGGGTAACAATGAGCAGTTCTTC
CASRPVVGGGNNEQFF